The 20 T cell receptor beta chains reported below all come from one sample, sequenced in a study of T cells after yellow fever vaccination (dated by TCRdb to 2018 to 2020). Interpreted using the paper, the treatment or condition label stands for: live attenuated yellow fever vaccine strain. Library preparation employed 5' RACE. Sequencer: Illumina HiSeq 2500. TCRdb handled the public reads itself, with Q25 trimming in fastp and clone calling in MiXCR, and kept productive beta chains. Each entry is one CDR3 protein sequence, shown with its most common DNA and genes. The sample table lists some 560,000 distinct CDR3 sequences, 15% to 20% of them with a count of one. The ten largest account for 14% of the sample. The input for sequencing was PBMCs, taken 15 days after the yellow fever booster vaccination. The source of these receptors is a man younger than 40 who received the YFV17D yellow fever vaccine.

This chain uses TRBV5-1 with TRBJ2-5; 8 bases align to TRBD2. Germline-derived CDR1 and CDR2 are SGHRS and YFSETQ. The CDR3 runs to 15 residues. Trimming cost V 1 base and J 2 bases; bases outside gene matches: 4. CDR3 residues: CASSLNPGGQETQYF. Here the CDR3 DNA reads TGCGCCAGCAGCTTGAATCCGGGGGGGCAAGAGACCCAGTACTTC. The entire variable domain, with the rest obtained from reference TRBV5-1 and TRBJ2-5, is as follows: KAGVTQTPRYLIKTRGQQVTLSCSPISGHRSVSWYQQTPGQGLQFLFEYFSETQRNKGNFPGRFSGRQFSNSRSEMNVSTLELGDSALYLCASSLNPGGQETQYFGPGTRLLVL.

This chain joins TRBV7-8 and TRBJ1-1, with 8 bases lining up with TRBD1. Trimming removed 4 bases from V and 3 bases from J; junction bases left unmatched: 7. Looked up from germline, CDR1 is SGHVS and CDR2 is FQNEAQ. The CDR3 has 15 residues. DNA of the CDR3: TGTGCCAGCAGCTGGACAGGGCGCGAGTACACTGAAGCTTTCTTT. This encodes CASSWTGREYTEAFF.

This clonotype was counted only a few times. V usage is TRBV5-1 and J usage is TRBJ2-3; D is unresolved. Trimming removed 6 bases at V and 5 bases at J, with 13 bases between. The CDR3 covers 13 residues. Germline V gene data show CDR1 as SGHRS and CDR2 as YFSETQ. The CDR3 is CASILIGGDTQYF. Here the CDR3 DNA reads TGCGCCAGCATCTTAATTGGTGGAGATACGCAGTATTTT.

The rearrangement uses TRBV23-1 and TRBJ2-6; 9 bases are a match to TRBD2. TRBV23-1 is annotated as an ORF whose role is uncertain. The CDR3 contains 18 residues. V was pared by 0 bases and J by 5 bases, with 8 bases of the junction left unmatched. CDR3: CASSQSGLAGWRANVLTF. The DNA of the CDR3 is TGCGCCAGCAGTCAATCGGGGCTAGCGGGGTGGCGGGCCAACGTCCTGACTTTC.

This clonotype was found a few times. This CDR3 reads CASSPTGVSTDTQYF. Written as DNA, the CDR3 is TGTGCCAGCAGCCCCACAGGGGTAAGCACAGATACGCAGTATTTT. The J gene is TRBJ2-3, the V gene TRBV7-2, with 7 bases that match TRBD1. The germline CDR1 and CDR2 sequences are SGHTA and FQGNSA. Germline trimming cut 5 bases from V and 0 bases from J; bases unmatched to any gene: 5. This CDR3 has 15 amino acids.

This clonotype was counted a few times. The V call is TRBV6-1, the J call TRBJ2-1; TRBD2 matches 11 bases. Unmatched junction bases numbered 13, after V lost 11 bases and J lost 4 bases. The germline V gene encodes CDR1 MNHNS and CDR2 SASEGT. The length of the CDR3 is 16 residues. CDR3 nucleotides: TGTGCCTACGGCGGGCGGGGGACTAGCGGTTACAATGAGCAGTTCTTC. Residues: CAYGGRGTSGYNEQFF.

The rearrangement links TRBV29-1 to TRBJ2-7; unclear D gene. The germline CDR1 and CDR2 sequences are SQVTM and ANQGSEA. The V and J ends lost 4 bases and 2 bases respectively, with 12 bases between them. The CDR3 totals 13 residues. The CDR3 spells CSVADGLPYEQYF. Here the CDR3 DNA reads TGCAGCGTTGCCGACGGCCTACCCTACGAGCAGTACTTC.

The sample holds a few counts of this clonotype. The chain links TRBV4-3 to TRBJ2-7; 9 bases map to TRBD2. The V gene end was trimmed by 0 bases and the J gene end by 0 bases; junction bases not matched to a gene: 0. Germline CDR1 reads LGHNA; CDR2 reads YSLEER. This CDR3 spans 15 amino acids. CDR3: CASSQEAGGSYEQYF. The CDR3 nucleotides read TGCGCCAGCAGCCAAGAAGCGGGGGGCTCCTACGAGCAGTACTTC.

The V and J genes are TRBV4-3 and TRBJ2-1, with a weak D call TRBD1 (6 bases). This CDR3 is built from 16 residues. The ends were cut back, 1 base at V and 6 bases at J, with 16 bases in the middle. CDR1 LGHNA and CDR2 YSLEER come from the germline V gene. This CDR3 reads CASSQGRQGLGNEQFF. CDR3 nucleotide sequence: TGCGCCAGCAGCCAAGGTCGTCAGGGGTTAGGCAATGAGCAGTTCTTC.

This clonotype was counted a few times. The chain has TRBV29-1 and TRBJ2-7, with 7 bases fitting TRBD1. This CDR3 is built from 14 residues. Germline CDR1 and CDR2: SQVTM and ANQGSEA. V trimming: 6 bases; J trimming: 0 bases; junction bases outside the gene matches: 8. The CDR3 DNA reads TGCAGCGTAATGCAAGACAGGGCCTCCTACGAGCAGTACTTC. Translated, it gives CSVMQDRASYEQYF.

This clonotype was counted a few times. This CDR3 reads CSAPRTSGRNEQFF. CDR3 coding DNA: TGCAGTGCCCCTCGGACTAGCGGGAGGAATGAGCAGTTCTTC. The V call is TRBV20-1, the J call TRBJ2-1; 14 bases agree with TRBD2. Trimming at V came to 6 bases and at J to 7 bases, leaving 5 bases not matched to a gene. The CDR3 is 14 residues long. Germline CDR1 DFQATT, CDR2 SNEGSKA (reference sequence).

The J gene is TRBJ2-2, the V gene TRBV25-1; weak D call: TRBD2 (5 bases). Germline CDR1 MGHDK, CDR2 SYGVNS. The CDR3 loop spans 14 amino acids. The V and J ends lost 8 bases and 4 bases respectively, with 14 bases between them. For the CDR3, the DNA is TGTGCCAGCGGCCGAAGCGGAGGCACCGGGGAGCTGTTTTTT. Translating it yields CASGRSGGTGELFF.

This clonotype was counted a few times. The CDR3 is CASSRVRGSYEQYF. DNA for the CDR3: TGTGCCAGCAGCAGAGTCAGGGGATCCTACGAGCAGTACTTC. This sequence joins TRBV6-5 and TRBJ2-7; TRBD1 might be the D (6 bases). With 6 bases removed from V and 1 base from J, the gap between germline ends came to 13 bases. The length of the CDR3 is 14 residues. Germline CDR1 MNHEY, CDR2 SVGAGI.

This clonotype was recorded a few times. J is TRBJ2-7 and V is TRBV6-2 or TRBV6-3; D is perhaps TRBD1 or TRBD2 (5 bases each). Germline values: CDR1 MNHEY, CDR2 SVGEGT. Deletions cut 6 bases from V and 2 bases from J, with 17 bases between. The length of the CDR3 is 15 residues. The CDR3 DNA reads TGTGCCAGCAGGGTTGTCGGGACGGCCACCTACGAGCAGTACTTC. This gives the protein CASRVVGTATYEQYF.

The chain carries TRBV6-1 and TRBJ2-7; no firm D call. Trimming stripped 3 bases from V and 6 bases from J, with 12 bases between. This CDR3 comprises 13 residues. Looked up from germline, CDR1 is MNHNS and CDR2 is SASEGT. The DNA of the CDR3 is TGTGCCAGCAGTGAGGGTCACCCCGGCGAGCAGTACTTC. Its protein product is CASSEGHPGEQYF.

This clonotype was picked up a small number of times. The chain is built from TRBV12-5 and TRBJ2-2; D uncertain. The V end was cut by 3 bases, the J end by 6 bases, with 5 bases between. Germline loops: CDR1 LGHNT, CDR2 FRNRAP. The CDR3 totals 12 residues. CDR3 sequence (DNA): TGTGCTAGTGGTTTCCTATCCGGGGAGCTGTTTTTT. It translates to CASGFLSGELFF.

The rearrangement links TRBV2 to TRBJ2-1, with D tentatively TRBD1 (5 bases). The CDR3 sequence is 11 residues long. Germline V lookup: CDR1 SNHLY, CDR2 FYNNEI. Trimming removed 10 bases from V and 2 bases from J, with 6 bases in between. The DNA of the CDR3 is TGTGCCACAGGGACCTACAATGAGCAGTTCTTC. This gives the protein CATGTYNEQFF.

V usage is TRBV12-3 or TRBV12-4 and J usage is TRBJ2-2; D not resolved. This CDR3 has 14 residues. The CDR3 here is CATRNLPGPGELFF. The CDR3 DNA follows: TGTGCTACGCGAAACCTCCCCGGCCCCGGGGAGCTGTTTTTT.

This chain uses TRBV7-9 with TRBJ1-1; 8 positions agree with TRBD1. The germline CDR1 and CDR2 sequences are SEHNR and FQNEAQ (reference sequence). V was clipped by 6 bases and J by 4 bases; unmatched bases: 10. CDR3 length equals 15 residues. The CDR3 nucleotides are TGTGCCAGCAGGTCCCGGGACAGGAGGGTCACTGAAGCTTTCTTT. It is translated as CASRSRDRRVTEAFF.

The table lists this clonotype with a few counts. This CDR3 is CASSPLLGYGYTF. DNA of the CDR3: TGTGCCAGCAGCCCGCTTTTAGGTTATGGCTACACCTTC. The J gene is TRBJ1-2, the V gene TRBV7-9; D call uncertain. The CDR3 covers 13 residues. Germline CDR1 SEHNR, CDR2 FQNEAQ (reference sequence). The V and J ends lost 5 bases and 5 bases respectively, with 12 bases between them.